The entry that follows covers one TCR beta chain sequence. The data originate from a study of blood T cell repertoires in COVID-19. Turning to the study itself: COVID-19 samples collected from the United States, Italy and Spain covered acute and convalescent phases.

The protocol was immunoSEQ multiplex PCR, while the TCRdb copy is restricted to in-frame clones and leaves out a portion. Here the sample spans about 250,000 clones, about 88% being singletons. Input material: PBMCs or T cells enriched from blood (not recorded which). This clonotype was obtained from a woman aged 45-59 years who had recovered from COVID-19.

The CDR3 region is CASSLARVGTEAFF. The CDR3 coding sequence is TGTGCCAGCAGCTTGGCCAGGGTGGGAACTGAAGCTTTCTTT. The V gene is TRBV5-4, the J gene TRBJ1-1, with a tentative D call TRBD1 (5 bases). V dropped 0 bases and J dropped 5 bases, with 11 bases sitting between them. There are 14 residues in the CDR3. Germline V CDR1 and CDR2: SGHNT, YYREEE (reference sequence).